This entry lists 3 T cell receptor beta chains sequenced from one sample in a study of circulating and synovial CD4+ cells in juvenile arthritis. TCRdb's copy holds only in-frame clones and misses some; the assay was immunoSEQ multiplex PCR. Of about 32,000 clones in the sample, 90% to 95% were seen once. Sequences were obtained from CD4+ T cells from blood. The receptors were sampled from a human donor with juvenile idiopathic arthritis.

This rearrangement joins TRBV28 to TRBJ2-3; D is uncertain. Germline CDR1 and CDR2: MDHEN and SYDVKM. Trimming left V 3 bases short and J 0 bases short, with 7 bases between. This CDR3 has 14 residues. CDR3 amino acids: CASSLWASTDTQYF. The CDR3, as DNA: TGTGCCAGCAGTTTGTGGGCCAGCACAGATACGCAGTATTTT. Together with reference TRBV28 and TRBJ2-3, the CDR3 gives the full variable domain: DVKVTQSSRYLVKRTGEKVFLECVQDMDHENMFWYRQDPGLGLRLIYFSYDVKMKEKGDIPEGYSVSREKKERFSLILESASTNQTSMYLCASSLWASTDTQYFGPGTRLTVL.

The chain is built from TRBV6-5 and TRBJ2-3; a weak D match, TRBD2 (5 bases). The length of the CDR3 is 13 residues. CDR1 is MNHEY and CDR2 is SVGAGI in the germline V gene. Trimming stripped 4 bases from V and 3 bases from J, with 8 bases between. The chain's CDR3 is CASSLPGTDTQYF. The CDR3 DNA reads as TGTGCCAGCAGTTTACCGGGGACAGATACGCAGTATTTT.

A word on this clone: The junction does not match germline at one end; this may be a read error. The rearrangement uses TRBV7-7 and TRBJ2-1; 13 bases align to TRBD2. The germline CDR1 and CDR2 sequences are SSHAT and FNYEAQ (reference sequence). There are 15 residues in the CDR3. For the CDR3, the DNA is TGTGCTAGCAGCTTAACTAGCGGGAGGGGTAATGAGCAGTTCTTC. It translates to CASSLTSGRGNEQFF. Full variable domain (missing parts from reference TRBV7-7 and TRBJ2-1): GAGVSQSPRYKVTKRGQDVTLRCDPISSHATLYWYQQALGQGPEFLTYFNYEAQPDKSGLPSDRFSAERPEGSISTLTIQRTEQRDSAMYRCASSLTSGRGNEQFFGPGTRLTVL.